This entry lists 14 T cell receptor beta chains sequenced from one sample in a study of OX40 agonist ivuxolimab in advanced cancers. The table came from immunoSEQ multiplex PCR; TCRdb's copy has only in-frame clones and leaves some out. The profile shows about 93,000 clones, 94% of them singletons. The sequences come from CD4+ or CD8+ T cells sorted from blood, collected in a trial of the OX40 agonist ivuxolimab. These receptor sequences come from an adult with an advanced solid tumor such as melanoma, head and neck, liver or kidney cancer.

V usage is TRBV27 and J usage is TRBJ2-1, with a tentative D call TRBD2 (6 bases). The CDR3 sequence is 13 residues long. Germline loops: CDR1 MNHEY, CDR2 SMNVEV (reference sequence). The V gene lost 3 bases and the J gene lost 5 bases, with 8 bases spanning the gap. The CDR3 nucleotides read TGTGCCAGCAGTTTGACTAGTAACAATGAGCAGTTCTTC. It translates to CASSLTSNNEQFF.

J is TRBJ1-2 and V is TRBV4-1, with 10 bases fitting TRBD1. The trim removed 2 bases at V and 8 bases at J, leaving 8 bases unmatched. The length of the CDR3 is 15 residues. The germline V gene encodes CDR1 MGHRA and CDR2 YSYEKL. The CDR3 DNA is TGCGCCAGCAGCCAAATTCAGACAGGGGGCGAAGGCTACACCTTC. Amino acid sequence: CASSQIQTGGEGYTF.

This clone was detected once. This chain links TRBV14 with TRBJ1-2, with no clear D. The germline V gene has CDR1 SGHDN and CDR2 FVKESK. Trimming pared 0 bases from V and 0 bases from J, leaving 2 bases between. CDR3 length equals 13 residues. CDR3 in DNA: TGTGCCAGCAGCCAAGATACTAACTATGGCTACACCTTC. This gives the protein CASSQDTNYGYTF. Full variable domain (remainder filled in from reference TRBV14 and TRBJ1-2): EAGVTQFPSHSVIEKGQTVTLRCDPISGHDNLYWYRRVMGKEIKFLLHFVKESKQDESGMPNNRFLAERTGGTYSTLKVQPAELEDSGVYFCASSQDTNYGYTFGSGTRLTVV.

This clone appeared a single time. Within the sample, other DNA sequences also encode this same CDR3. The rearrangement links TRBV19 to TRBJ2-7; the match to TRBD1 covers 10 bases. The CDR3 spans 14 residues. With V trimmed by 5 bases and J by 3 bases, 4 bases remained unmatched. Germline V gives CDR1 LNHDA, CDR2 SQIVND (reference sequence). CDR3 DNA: TGTGCCAGTAGTTTCCGGGACAGGGGCTACGAGCAGTACTTC. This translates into CASSFRDRGYEQYF.

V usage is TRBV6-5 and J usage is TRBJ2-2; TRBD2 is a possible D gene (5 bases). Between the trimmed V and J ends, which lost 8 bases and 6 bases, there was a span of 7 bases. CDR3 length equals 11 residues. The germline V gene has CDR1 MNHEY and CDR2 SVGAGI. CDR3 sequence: CASSGSGELFF. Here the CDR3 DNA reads TGTGCCAGCTCGGGATCCGGGGAGCTGTTTTTT.

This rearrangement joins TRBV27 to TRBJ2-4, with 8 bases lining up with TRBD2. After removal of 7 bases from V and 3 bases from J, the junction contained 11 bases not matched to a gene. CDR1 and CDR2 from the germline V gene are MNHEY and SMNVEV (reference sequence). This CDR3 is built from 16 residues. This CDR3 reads CASTQRGFNGKNIQYF. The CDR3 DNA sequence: TGTGCCAGCACCCAGCGGGGGTTTAATGGCAAAAACATTCAGTACTTC.

The chain's CDR3 is CASSHGTGDHEQFF. CDR3 DNA sequence: TGCGCCAGCAGCCACGGGACAGGGGACCATGAGCAGTTCTTC. The chain uses TRBV4-1 and TRBJ2-1; 10 nucleotides align to TRBD1. The CDR3 consists of 14 residues. V gave up 3 bases and J gave up 8 bases; unmatched junction bases: 4. Germline values: CDR1 MGHRA, CDR2 YSYEKL.

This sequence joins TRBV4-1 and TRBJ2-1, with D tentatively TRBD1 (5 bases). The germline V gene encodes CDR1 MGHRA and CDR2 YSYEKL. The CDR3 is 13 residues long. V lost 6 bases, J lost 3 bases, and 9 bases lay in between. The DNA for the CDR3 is TGCGCCAGCAGGCAGACAGTCTACAATGAGCAGTTCTTC. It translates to CASRQTVYNEQFF.

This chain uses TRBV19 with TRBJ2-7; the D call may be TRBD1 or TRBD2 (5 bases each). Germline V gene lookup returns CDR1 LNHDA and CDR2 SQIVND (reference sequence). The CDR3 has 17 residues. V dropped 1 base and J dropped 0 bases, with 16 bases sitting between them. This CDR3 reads CASSIGSGPTDSYEQYF. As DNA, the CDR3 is TGTGCCAGTAGTATAGGGTCGGGACCTACGGACTCCTACGAGCAGTACTTC.

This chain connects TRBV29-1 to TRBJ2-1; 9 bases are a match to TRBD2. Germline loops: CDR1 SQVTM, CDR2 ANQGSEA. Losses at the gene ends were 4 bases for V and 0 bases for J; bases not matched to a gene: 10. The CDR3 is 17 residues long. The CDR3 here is CSVVVSGSPSSYNEQFF. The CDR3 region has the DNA TGCAGCGTTGTAGTTAGCGGGAGTCCGAGCTCCTACAATGAGCAGTTCTTC.

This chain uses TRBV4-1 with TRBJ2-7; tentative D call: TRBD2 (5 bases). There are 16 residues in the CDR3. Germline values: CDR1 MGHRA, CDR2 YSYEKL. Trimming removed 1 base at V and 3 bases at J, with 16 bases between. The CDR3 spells CASSQGRGGLIYEQYF. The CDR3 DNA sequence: TGCGCCAGCAGCCAAGGACGCGGCGGACTCATCTACGAGCAGTACTTC.

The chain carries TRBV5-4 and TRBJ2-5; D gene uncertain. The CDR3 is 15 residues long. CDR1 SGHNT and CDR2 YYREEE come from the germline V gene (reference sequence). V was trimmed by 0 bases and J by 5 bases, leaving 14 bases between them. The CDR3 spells CASSLEALSHETQYF. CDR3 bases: TGTGCCAGCAGCTTGGAAGCCCTATCCCATGAGACCCAGTACTTC. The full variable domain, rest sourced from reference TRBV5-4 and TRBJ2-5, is ETGVTQSPTHLIKTRGQQVTLRCSSQSGHNTVSWYQQALGQGPQFIFQYYREEENGRGNFPPRFSGLQFPNYSSELNVNALELDDSALYLCASSLEALSHETQYFGPGTRLLVL.

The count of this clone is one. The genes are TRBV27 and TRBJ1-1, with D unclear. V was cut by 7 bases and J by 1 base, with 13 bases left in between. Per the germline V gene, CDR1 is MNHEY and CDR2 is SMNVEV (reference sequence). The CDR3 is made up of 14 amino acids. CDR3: CASTTRRENTEAFF. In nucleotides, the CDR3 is TGTGCCAGCACCACTCGAAGAGAGAACACTGAAGCTTTCTTT.

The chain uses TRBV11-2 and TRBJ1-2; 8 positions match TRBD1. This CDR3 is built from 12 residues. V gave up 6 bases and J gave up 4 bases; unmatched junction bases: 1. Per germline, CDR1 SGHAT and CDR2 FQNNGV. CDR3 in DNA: TGTGCCAGCAGGGGGACAGGCTATGGCTACACCTTC. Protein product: CASRGTGYGYTF.